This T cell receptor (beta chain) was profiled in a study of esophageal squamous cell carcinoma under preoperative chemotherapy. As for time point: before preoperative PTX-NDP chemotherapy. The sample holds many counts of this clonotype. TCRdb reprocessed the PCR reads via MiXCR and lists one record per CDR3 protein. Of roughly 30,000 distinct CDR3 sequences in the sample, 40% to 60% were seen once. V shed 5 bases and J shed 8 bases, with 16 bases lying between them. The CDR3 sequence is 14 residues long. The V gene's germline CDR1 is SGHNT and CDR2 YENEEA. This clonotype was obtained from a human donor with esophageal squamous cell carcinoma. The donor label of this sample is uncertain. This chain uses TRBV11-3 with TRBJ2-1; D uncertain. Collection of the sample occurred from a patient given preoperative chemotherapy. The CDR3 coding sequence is TGTGCCAGCAGCCACGGGTCCCAGCGCGATGAGCAGTTCTTC. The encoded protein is CASSHGSQRDEQFF.